This T cell receptor (beta chain) was captured in a study of OX40 agonist ivuxolimab in advanced cancers. Study overall: The dose of intravenous ivuxolimab that patients received every 2 weeks ranged from 0.01 to 10 mg/kg. The study's findings and limits: At 0.1 to 3.0 mg/kg and by week 6, CD4+ and CD8+ T cells in the blood had expanded clonally.

The germline V and J ends were trimmed by 2 bases and 9 bases, with 10 bases remaining between them. The CDR3 is 13 amino acids. Germline CDR1 MNHEY, CDR2 SVGAGI. Libraries were prepared by immunoSEQ multiplex PCR; TCRdb keeps only in-frame clonotypes and omits some of them. The sample records some 100,000 clones, 80% to 85% being singletons. Regarding this clone: Antigen: not known.

The genes are TRBV6-5 and TRBJ2-2; D could derive from TRBD1 or TRBD2 (5 bases each). Sequenced here: CD4+ or CD8+ T cells sorted from blood, sampled in a trial of the OX40 agonist ivuxolimab. The TCR sequence derives from an adult with an advanced solid tumor such as melanoma, head and neck, liver or kidney cancer. CDR3 region: CASSYEGIRELFF. CDR3 DNA sequence: TGTGCCAGCAGTTACGAGGGGATCCGGGAGCTGTTTTTT.